This T cell receptor (beta chain) was captured by sequencing in a study of HIV-infected patients and healthy controls. About 550 ng RNA was reverse transcribed with alpha and beta constant-region primers. Separate chain-specific third strand synthesis with multiplexing indices produced the alpha and beta libraries. TCRdb reprocessed the 5' RACE reads with MiXCR, giving one entry per CDR3 protein. Of 18,000 or so distinct CDR3 sequences listed, about 9.4% were seen once; the top ten hold 5% to 7%. Whole blood was used without fractionation, so all unsorted peripheral T cells were included. The V end lost 3 bases, the J end lost 1 base, and 3 bases lay between the germline ends. This CDR3 comprises 13 residues. Per germline, CDR1 SGHAT and CDR2 FQNNGV. This clonotype is medium-sized by share.

This sequence was found in an adult in good health. Sequences were obtained from blood. The chain uses TRBV11-2 and TRBJ2-2; no reliable D call. The CDR3 protein is CASSFGNTGELFF. CDR3 DNA sequence: TGTGCCAGCAGCTTCGGGAACACCGGGGAGCTGTTTTTT.